A single sample gave rise to the 20 T cell receptor beta chains below, sequenced in a study of blood T cell repertoires in COVID-19. The assay was immunoSEQ multiplex PCR, and TCRdb's table has in-frame clones only and misses some. The sample carries about 240,000 clones, about four fifths recorded once. The specimen sequenced was peripheral blood. The receptors stem from a woman of 80 years or more with COVID-19, enrolled during active disease.

The rearrangement uses TRBV4-2 and TRBJ1-2, with 12 bases fitting TRBD1. There are 15 residues in the CDR3. CDR1 and CDR2 (germline): LGHNA, YNFKEQ. Trimming took 1 base from V and 8 from J; bases not matched to a gene: 5. CDR3 DNA: TGTGCCAGCAGCCAAGGCGGGACAGGGGGCCGGGGCTACACCTTC. It translates to CASSQGGTGGRGYTF.

V usage is TRBV13 and J usage is TRBJ2-6; D is uncertain. Germline V gene data show CDR1 as PRHDT and CDR2 as FYEKMQ (reference sequence). Trimming removed 5 bases at V and 1 base at J, with 15 bases between. The CDR3 sequence is 17 residues long. The CDR3, as DNA: TGTGCCAGCAGCCTTTATACCACAGTTTCTGGGGCCAACGTCCTGACTTTC. This codes for CASSLYTTVSGANVLTF.

The rearrangement joins TRBV6-2 or TRBV6-3 to TRBJ2-5, with 9 bases aligning to TRBD2. Germline lookup yields CDR1 MNHEY and CDR2 SVGEGT. The length of the CDR3 is 16 residues. V dropped 4 bases and J dropped 4; count of bases not matched to a gene: 10. CDR3 in amino acids: CASSFPFSGSGETQYF. DNA for the CDR3: TGTGCCAGCAGTTTCCCCTTTAGCGGGAGTGGAGAGACCCAGTACTTC.

This clone has a single count. The V and J genes are TRBV18 and TRBJ2-3; 9 nucleotides agree with TRBD1. V lost 4 bases and J lost 0; bases outside the gene matches: 2. The CDR3 is 15 residues long. Germline V gene data show CDR1 as KGHSH and CDR2 as LQKENI. The CDR3 nucleotides read TGTGCCAGCTCACTTGGGACAGGGAGCACAGATACGCAGTATTTT. Encoded protein: CASSLGTGSTDTQYF.

The chain links TRBV6-5 to TRBJ2-7; 10 positions agree with TRBD1. The CDR3 extends over 15 amino acids. The V gene's germline CDR1 is MNHEY and CDR2 SVGAGI. J gave up 0 bases and V 6 bases, and 5 bases lay outside the gene matches. The chain's CDR3 is CASRLRDRGSYEQYF. The CDR3 DNA reads TGTGCCAGCAGGCTCCGGGACAGGGGCTCCTACGAGCAGTACTTC.

The chain has TRBV11-2 and TRBJ1-1; no clear D gene. Per germline, CDR1 SGHAT and CDR2 FQNNGV. This CDR3 is built from 13 residues. Deletions cut 4 bases from V and 5 bases from J, with 11 bases between. CDR3 sequence (DNA): TGTGCCAGCAGCTACTGGGGAGGGACTGAAGCTTTCTTT. Its protein is CASSYWGGTEAFF.

CDR3 sequence reads: CASSSMDRGYSNYGYTF. The CDR3 DNA sequence: TGTGCCAGCAGTTCAATGGACAGGGGGTACTCTAACTATGGCTACACCTTC. The V gene is TRBV28, the J gene TRBJ1-2; 10 bases line up with TRBD1. The germline CDR1 and CDR2 sequences are MDHEN and SYDVKM. Trimming removed 4 bases from V and 0 bases from J; junction bases left unmatched: 8. The CDR3 covers 17 residues.

The chain employs TRBV2 and TRBJ1-2; D remains ambiguous. The length of the CDR3 is 12 residues. CDR1 is SNHLY, CDR2 FYNNEI, per germline. The V gene lost 8 bases and the J gene lost 4 bases, with 11 bases spanning the gap. The CDR3 here is CASGTPGYGYTF. The CDR3 nucleotides read TGTGCCAGCGGCACACCGGGCTATGGCTACACCTTC.

J is TRBJ2-3 and V is TRBV24-1; TRBD2 might be the D (6 bases). The CDR3 has 15 amino acids. V dropped 9 bases and J dropped 1 base, with 16 bases sitting between them. Per germline, CDR1 KGHDR and CDR2 SFDVKD. CDR3 bases: TGTGCCACCGAAAAAAGCGGGTACGGCACAGATACGCAGTATTTT. It is translated as CATEKSGYGTDTQYF.

This chain uses TRBV5-1 with TRBJ1-2; 7 nucleotides agree with TRBD1. V was clipped by 4 bases and J by 7 bases; unmatched bases: 10. The germline gives CDR1 SGHRS, CDR2 YFSETQ. This CDR3 has 14 amino acids. In nucleotides, the CDR3 is TGCGCCAGCAGCCTAGAGACAGGGACTGGTGGCTACACCTTC. This gives the protein CASSLETGTGGYTF.

The chain employs TRBV5-6 and TRBJ1-2; D is possibly TRBD1 (6 bases). The CDR3 covers 14 residues. V lost 0 bases and J 6 bases, leaving 12 bases between the germline ends. Germline values: CDR1 SGHDT, CDR2 YYEEEE. Here the CDR3 DNA reads TGTGCCAGCAGCTTGGGCAGGGGTTTTGATGGCTACACCTTC. Translated, it gives CASSLGRGFDGYTF.

The rearrangement links TRBV5-1 to TRBJ2-2; D is uncertain. Per germline, CDR1 SGHRS and CDR2 YFSETQ. V was shortened by 4 bases and J by 6 bases, with 7 bases between the two germline ends. This CDR3 has 12 residues. DNA for the CDR3: TGCGCCAGCAGCCGAGGATCCGGGGAGCTGTTTTTT. Protein: CASSRGSGELFF.

The chain is built from TRBV7-6 and TRBJ1-5; no clear D. V was clipped by 4 bases and J by 5 bases, with 12 bases between them. Germline V gene data show CDR1 as SGHVS and CDR2 as FNYEAQ. CDR3 length: 14 amino acids. As DNA, the CDR3 is TGTGCCAGCAGCTCGGGGTTTGAGGATCAGCCCCAGCATTTT. Protein: CASSSGFEDQPQHF.

The chain has TRBV5-3 and TRBJ2-7; 11 bases are shared with TRBD2. TRBV5-3 is noted as an ORF with a role that remains uncertain. Trimming removed 0 bases from V and 5 bases from J; junction bases left unmatched: 7. The CDR3 extends over 16 amino acids. The CDR3 DNA is TGTGCCAGAAGCTTGGTCGGGCTAGCGGGAGGCGACGAGCAGTACTTC. The encoded protein is CARSLVGLAGGDEQYF.

CDR3 DNA sequence: TGCGCCAGCAGGGGCAGGGGGCCGGGGACTGGTGGCTACACCTTC. It is translated as CASRGRGPGTGGYTF. The rearrangement joins TRBV5-1 to TRBJ1-2, with TRBD1 matching 8 bases. This CDR3 contains 15 residues. Germline CDR1 SGHRS, CDR2 YFSETQ. V shed 5 bases, J shed 7 bases, and the junction held 13 bases outside the gene matches.

This clone was seen more than once but under ten times. This chain links TRBV7-2 with TRBJ1-5; 8 bases agree with TRBD1. The CDR3 has 14 residues. Germline CDR1 and CDR2: SGHTA and FQGNSA. V was pared by 2 bases and J by 7 bases, with 4 bases of the junction left unmatched. CDR3 loop: CASSLSGGGQPQHF. For the CDR3, the DNA is TGTGCCAGCAGCTTATCAGGGGGCGGACAGCCCCAGCATTTT.

The chain links TRBV2 to TRBJ1-6, with D possibly matching TRBD1 (5 bases). The V gene's germline CDR1 is SNHLY and CDR2 FYNNEI. This CDR3 region has 18 residues. The ends were cut back, 6 bases at V and 3 bases at J, with 21 bases in the middle. CDR3 amino acids: CASRDHRQGYIYNSPLHF. Here the CDR3 DNA reads TGTGCCAGCAGGGACCACCGGCAGGGATACATCTATAATTCACCCCTCCACTTT.

The V call is TRBV3-1 (or the pseudogene TRBV3-2), the J call TRBJ2-7, with a tentative D call TRBD1 (5 bases). The V end lost 6 bases, the J end lost 3 bases, and 12 bases lay between the germline ends. This CDR3 region has 13 residues. The germline V gene has CDR1 LGHDT and CDR2 YNNKEL (reference sequence). The CDR3 protein is CASRGQGIYEQYF. In nucleotides, the CDR3 is TGTGCCAGCAGGGGCCAGGGCATCTACGAGCAGTACTTC.

V and J are TRBV30 and TRBJ2-3; D might be TRBD1 or TRBD2, each matching 5 bases. Germline V lookup: CDR1 GTSNPN, CDR2 SVGIG (reference sequence). The CDR3 sequence is 12 residues long. Trimming cost V 5 bases and J 6 bases, with 12 bases left between them. The CDR3 sequence is CAWGARGDTQYF. In DNA form, the CDR3 reads TGTGCCTGGGGGGCCCGAGGGGATACGCAGTATTTT.

The V gene is TRBV14, the J gene TRBJ2-5; D perhaps matches TRBD1 (6 bases). Germline V CDR1 and CDR2: SGHDN, FVKESK. The CDR3 spans 13 residues. V was cut by 4 bases and J by 7 bases, with 13 bases left in between. CDR3 sequence reads: CASSLTGSGTQYF. As DNA, the CDR3 is TGTGCCAGCAGCCTAACAGGGTCTGGGACCCAGTACTTC.